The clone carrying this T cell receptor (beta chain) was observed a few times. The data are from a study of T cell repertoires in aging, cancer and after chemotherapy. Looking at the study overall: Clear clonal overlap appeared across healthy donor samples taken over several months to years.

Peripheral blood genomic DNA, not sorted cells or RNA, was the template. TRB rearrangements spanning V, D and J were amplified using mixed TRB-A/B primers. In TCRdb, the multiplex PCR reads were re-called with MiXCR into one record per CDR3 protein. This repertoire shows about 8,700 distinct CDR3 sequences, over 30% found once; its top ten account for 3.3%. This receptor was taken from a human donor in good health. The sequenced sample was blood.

CDR3 amino acids: CATSPGGAGGLLEQYF. CDR3 in DNA: TGTGCCACCAGCCCAGGCGGGGCGGGAGGTCTTCTCGAGCAGTACTTC. V usage is TRBV15 and J usage is TRBJ2-7; TRBD2 agrees at 8 bases. This CDR3 contains 16 residues. Germline assignment: CDR1 LNHNV and CDR2 YYDKDF (reference sequence). Trimming cost V 5 bases and J 6 bases; bases outside gene matches: 15. Variable domain in full (rest from reference TRBV15 and TRBJ2-7): DAMVIQNPRYQVTQFGKPVTLSCSQTLNHNVMYWYQQKSSQAPKLLFHYYDKDFNNEADTPDNFQSRRPNTSFCFLDIRSPGLGDTAMYLCATSPGGAGGLLEQYFGPGTRLTVT.